This T cell receptor beta chain comes out of a study of cytomegalovirus exposure and HLA in healthy donors. In this sample, this clone turned up a few times. The PCR employed 60 Vbeta primers together with 13 Jbeta primers. The data were produced by immunoSEQ multiplex PCR, yet TCRdb's version contains in-frame clones alone and is incomplete. The data contain approximately 180,000 clones, around 75% of them singletons. The sequenced sample was PBMCs. The receptor's source is a male donor in good health and CMV-seronegative.

The CDR3 DNA is TGTGCCAGCAGTAGGGGACTAGCGGGAGGGTTTGATACGCAGTATTTT. It yields the protein CASSRGLAGGFDTQYF. The chain joins TRBV2 to TRBJ2-3, with TRBD2 identical over 16 bases. Trimming at V came to 5 bases and at J to 6 bases, leaving 5 bases not matched to a gene. Germline-derived CDR1 and CDR2 are SNHLY and FYNNEI. The CDR3 sequence is 16 residues long. The whole variable domain, remainder taken from reference TRBV2 and TRBJ2-3, is EPEVTQTPSHQVTQMGQEVILRCVPISNHLYFYWYRQILGQKVEFLVSFYNNEISEKSEIFDDQFSVERPDGSNFTLKIRSTKLEDSAMYFCASSRGLAGGFDTQYFGPGTRLTVL.